Listed below are T cell receptor beta chains from one sample, sequenced in a study of OX40 agonist ivuxolimab in advanced cancers. The data were produced by immunoSEQ multiplex PCR, yet TCRdb's version contains in-frame clones alone and is incomplete. The sample has 47,000 or so clones; around 86% are singletons. The source was CD4+ or CD8+ T cells sorted from blood, collected in a trial of the OX40 agonist ivuxolimab. The source is an adult with an advanced solid tumor such as melanoma, head and neck, liver or kidney cancer. Each CDR3 is given without its conserved first and last residue. A clone size is listed for some rows: how often the clone was seen (once, few, many), or a class if it is expanded.

V: TRBV19
size: -
CDR3: ASSFGTGSEKLF

V: TRBV29-1
size: -
CDR3: SVSGLAGANTGELF

V: TRBV4-3
size: -
CDR3: ASSQLGLGVETQY

V: TRBV7-2
size: -
CDR3: ASSLIVLWGGTGELF

V: TRBV6-6
size: -
CDR3: ASNPDRGGNGYT

V: TRBV11-2
size: -
CDR3: ASTKINYEQY

V: TRBV11-2
size: once
CDR3: ASLGLAGGNEQF

V: TRBV4-2
size: -
CDR3: ASSSSGGSGEQF

V: TRBV6-1
size: -
CDR3: ASSSQREFDGELF

V: TRBV27
size: -
CDR3: ASGAGGILGTQY

V: TRBV27
size: -
CDR3: ASSSGRETQY

V: TRBV7-9
size: -
CDR3: ASSYSLGARDNEQF

V: TRBV7-9
size: -
CDR3: ASSSQGQNTEAF

V: TRBV27
size: -
CDR3: ASSLAYGQTQY

V: TRBV10-2
size: few
CDR3: AGNGTYEQY

V: TRBV7-4
size: -
CDR3: ASSWGLAGVTLYEQY

V: TRBV9
size: -
CDR3: ASSVVSGANVLT

V: TRBV27
size: -
CDR3: ASSSSDSVEF

V: TRBV9
size: -
CDR3: ASSVDGTPNEQF

V: TRBV7-8
size: -
CDR3: ASSLDGGGRVKNIQY

V: TRBV29-1
size: -
CDR3: SVEFGKNPYEQY

V: TRBV19
size: -
CDR3: ASRPGQGAYEQY

V: TRBV6-5
size: -
CDR3: ASSYRVSNTEAF

V: TRBV28
size: -
CDR3: ASSLGWGLGYTDTQY

V: TRBV4-3
size: -
CDR3: ASSPNSGQYYGYT

V: TRBV5-8
size: few
CDR3: ASSFSQGGNSPLH

V: TRBV15
size: -
CDR3: ATSRDSAGLGVKAF

V: TRBV9
size: -
CDR3: ASSVSGSPDEQY

V: TRBV27
size: -
CDR3: ASSAGLAGYNEQF

V: TRBV27
size: -
CDR3: ASSSARSGNTIY

V: TRBV9
size: -
CDR3: ASSVREGSYEQY

V: TRBV27
size: -
CDR3: ASSLWAGMNTEAF

V: TRBV9
size: few
CDR3: ASSVGFNNEQF

V: TRBV13
size: -
CDR3: ASMSSGAVSEKLF

V: TRBV25-1
size: -
CDR3: ASSERRSGGGYNEQF

V: TRBV7-2
size: -
CDR3: ASSQGDGWVETQY

V: TRBV6-1
size: -
CDR3: ASSDWAMNTEAF

V: TRBV28
size: -
CDR3: ASSLIGGETKNIQY

V: TRBV14
size: -
CDR3: ASSYGYEQY

V: TRBV10-2
size: few
CDR3: ASSDSTGRGNNSPLH

V: TRBV27
size: -
CDR3: ASSSSIRQANTGELF

V: TRBV15
size: -
CDR3: ATSLDRGRMEKLF

V: TRBV9
size: -
CDR3: ASSPPGQGARDTQY

V: TRBV5-1
size: -
CDR3: ASSLAPGELF

V: TRBV4-1
size: -
CDR3: ASSQEVTDSNQPQH

V: TRBV5-1
size: few
CDR3: ASSSTGGLNSPLH